This entry features one T cell receptor (beta chain) sequence. This clone appeared once. Its cognate antigen has yet to be identified. The input lacks base qualities; no much larger clone sits a single base away. This entry comes from a study of cytomegalovirus exposure and HLA in healthy donors (dated by TCRdb to about 2017). At the level of the whole study: According to a later analysis, one platform produced both the approximately 110 validation repertoires and the 720 or so repertoires of the first cohort. The study was designed to test whether signatures of past pathogen exposure could be identified by cataloging public T cell receptors. A separate validation cohort of approximately 120 different subjects was used in addition to the roughly 620-subject first cohort. High-throughput TCR immunosequencing, statistical association of individual TCRs with disease status, and machine learning were combined to predict cytomegalovirus infection status.

Broader findings and caveats from the paper: In the study, approximately 160 TCR beta chains were listed as associated with cytomegalovirus. The classifier was reported to diagnose cytomegalovirus status with high specificity and sensitivity in both the original cohort and the validation cohort. According to the authors, the approach could potentially be generalized to other disease states and immunological phenotypes. In vitro tests confirmed that three of the cytomegalovirus-associated TCR beta chains recognize cytomegalovirus antigens. All 130 or so repertoires were used to score co-occurrence in the validation cohort in a later analysis, because that analysis had no HLA typing for the cohort. A later analysis found that TCRs clustered in the first cohort also tended to co-occur in the roughly 120 validation repertoires, with approximately 95% of cluster scores above 0. Most TCR sequences were observed very rarely across donors, whereas some public TCRs were present in many individuals.

The CDR3 runs 14 amino acids, cysteine and phenylalanine included. The read is trimmed to its CDR3 DNA, 42 bases read in frame from base 1. Unmatched junction bases come to 7, with V trimmed by 8 bases and J by 7 bases. From the germline V gene, CDR1 is WSHSY and CDR2 is SAAADI. The library was built by means of the immunoSEQ multiplex PCR assay. On the study's bioinformatics: A statistical classification framework was built for diagnosing cytomegalovirus status from the catalog of TCR beta chain sequences. TCRdb provides this immuneACCESS table in a form limited to in-frame rearrangements. Some clones are lacking; in checked studies, under half of them reflect an unresolved V gene, and why the rest are absent is not known. V and J calls plus clone size are reproduced from that table; the DNA served to infer D and trimming. For this sample the table gives approximately 70,000 clones, of which 94% were detected only once. The ten largest clones take up under 0.75% of the sample.

The donors belonged to the validation cohort of about 130 subjects, which was separate from the roughly 670-subject first cohort. The sequenced sample consisted of PBMCs. The sequence joins TRBV10-2 to TRBJ1-5; 11 bases in the junction line up with TRBD1. The clonotype originates from a woman between 18 and 29 years old in good health and CMV-seronegative. Read as DNA, the sequence is TGCGCCAGCCTGGACAGGGGGCCGGGGCAGCCCCAGCATTTT. This sequence encodes CASLDRGPGQPQHF.